This T cell receptor beta chain was sequenced for a study of T cells after yellow fever vaccination. TCR cDNA was made by 5'RACE template switching, adding a universal primer site and UMIs. TCRdb re-analysed the 5' RACE reads in MiXCR, keeping a single row per CDR3 protein. Here the sample spans a few hundred thousand distinct CDR3 sequences, roughly 7.5% being singletons. Study conclusions and caveats: Repertoires sorted by FACS could include abundant clonotypes that are contaminants from the bulk population. Weaker, the secondary response peaked sooner, at day 5 versus 15. Only a small proportion of the clonotypes turned up in both the CD4 and the CD8 compartments, likely arising from convergent recombination.

This clonotype was counted only a few times. Its antigen remains unknown. The CDR3 runs 14 residues. V shed 7 bases and J 0 bases; nucleotides not matched to a gene: 4. Germline values: CDR1 SGHRS, CDR2 YFSETQ. V usage is TRBV5-1 and J usage is TRBJ2-1; the match to TRBD1 covers 7 bases. The sequenced sample was PBMCs, obtained around 45 days after the first yellow fever vaccination. The receptor was isolated from a man aged 18-30 years who received the YFV17D yellow fever vaccine. The CDR3 reads CASAGTDSYNEQFF. The DNA of the CDR3 is TGCGCCAGCGCCGGGACAGACTCCTACAATGAGCAGTTCTTC.